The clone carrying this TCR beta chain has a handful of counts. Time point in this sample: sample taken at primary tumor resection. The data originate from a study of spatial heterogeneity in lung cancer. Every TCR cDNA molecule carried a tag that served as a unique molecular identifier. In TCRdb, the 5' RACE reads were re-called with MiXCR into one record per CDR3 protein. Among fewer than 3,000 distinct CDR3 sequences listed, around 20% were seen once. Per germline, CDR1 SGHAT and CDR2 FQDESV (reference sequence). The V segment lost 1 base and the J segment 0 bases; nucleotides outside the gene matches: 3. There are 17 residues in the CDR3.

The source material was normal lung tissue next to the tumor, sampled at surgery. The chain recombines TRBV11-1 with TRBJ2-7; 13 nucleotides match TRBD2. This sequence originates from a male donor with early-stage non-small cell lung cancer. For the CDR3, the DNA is TGTGCCAGCAGCTTAGGACTAGCGGGAGGATACTCCTACGAGCAGTACTTC. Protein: CASSLGLAGGYSYEQYF.